The rows below give T cell receptor beta chains drawn from one sample of a study of blood T cell repertoires in COVID-19. The assay was immunoSEQ multiplex PCR, and TCRdb's table has in-frame clones only and misses some. The sample holds 100,000 to 130,000 clones, about 90% seen once. Sequences were obtained from peripheral blood. The origin of the receptors is a human donor in a cohort sampled during active COVID-19. Both conserved end residues are part of each CDR3. Each record gives: V gene, clone size, J gene, D gene, CDR3 DNA, CDR3 protein. The D gene is left open where the match is weak. A row's size may be missing; if present it is once, few, many or a size class.

TRBV2	NA	TRBJ1-2	NA	TGTGCCAGCAGTGGGTCAGTTTACTATGGCTACACCTTC	CASSGSVYYGYTF
TRBV27	NA	TRBJ2-1	TRBD2	TGTGCCAGCAGTTTTACCCTAGCGGACAATGAGCAGTTCTTC	CASSFTLADNEQFF
TRBV4-1	NA	TRBJ2-1	NA	TGCGCCAGCAGCCAAGATCAGGGCTCCTACAATGAGCAGTTCTTC	CASSQDQGSYNEQFF
TRBV28	NA	TRBJ1-4	NA	TGTGCCAGCATGCCCGGGGGGACTAATGAAAAACTGTTTTTT	CASMPGGTNEKLFF
TRBV6-2/TRBV6-3	NA	TRBJ2-7	NA	TGTGCCAGCAGTTACTCGGCGGGATACGACGAGCAGTACTTC	CASSYSAGYDEQYF
TRBV6-5	NA	TRBJ1-1	NA	TGTGCCAGCAGTCTGATCGGGGGGAACACTGAAGCTTTCTTT	CASSLIGGNTEAFF
TRBV28	NA	TRBJ1-6	TRBD1	TGTGCCAGCAGTTTCTTCGGGACAGGGAATTCACCCCTCCACTTT	CASSFFGTGNSPLHF
TRBV2	NA	TRBJ2-1	TRBD2	TGTGCCAGCAGTGAGGCGGGAGGTAACGCTGATGAGCAGTTCTTC	CASSEAGGNADEQFF
TRBV20-1	NA	TRBJ2-3	NA	TGCAGTGCTAGTGGGGACACACCAACCACAGATACGCAGTATTTT	CSASGDTPTTDTQYF
TRBV29-1	NA	TRBJ2-7	TRBD1	TGCAGCGTTATGGACAGGGGGCGGTCCTACGAGCAGTACTTC	CSVMDRGRSYEQYF
TRBV6-5	once	TRBJ1-2	NA	TGTGCCACTGGAGGGACCGCTTATGGCTACACCTTC	CATGGTAYGYTF
TRBV18	NA	TRBJ1-4	NA	TGTGCCAGCTCAAAAGGGGAACGCGAAAAACTGTTTTTT	CASSKGEREKLFF
TRBV5-6	NA	TRBJ2-1	TRBD2	TGTGCCAGCAGGTTGGGGAGCGGGGCCTACAATGAGCAGTTCTTC	CASRLGSGAYNEQFF
TRBV7-9	NA	TRBJ1-1	NA	TGTGCCAGCAGCTCCCGGGAGACTGAAGCTTTCTTT	CASSSRETEAFF
TRBV6-5	NA	TRBJ2-2	TRBD1	TGTGCCAGCAGGCGACAGGGGGTAGGGACCGGGGAGCTGTTTTTT	CASRRQGVGTGELFF
TRBV5-6	NA	TRBJ1-1	NA	TGTGCCAGCAGCTTGGGTCTGGAGGGCACTGAAGCTTTCTTT	CASSLGLEGTEAFF
TRBV5-1	NA	TRBJ2-3	TRBD2	TGCGCCAGCAGCTTGGCTGGACTAGCGGGGGTAAGCACAGATACGCAGTATTTT	CASSLAGLAGVSTDTQYF
TRBV27	NA	TRBJ2-5	TRBD2	TGTGCCAGCAGTTGGGGACTAGCGGGAGAGGAGACCCAGTACTTC	CASSWGLAGEETQYF
TRBV7-8	NA	TRBJ2-3	TRBD2	TGTGCCAGCAGCCCCCTAGCGGGGAGCACAGATACGCAGTATTTT	CASSPLAGSTDTQYF
TRBV27	NA	TRBJ2-5	NA	TGTGCCAGCAGTCCCGGGGGACAGTACCAAGAGACCCAGTACTTC	CASSPGGQYQETQYF
TRBV6-5	NA	TRBJ1-1	NA	TGTGCCAGCAGTTACTCACAGGGGAACACTGAAGCTTTCTTT	CASSYSQGNTEAFF
TRBV18	NA	TRBJ1-2	NA	TGTGCCAGCTCACAGGTGGAGGACTATGGCTACACCTTC	CASSQVEDYGYTF
TRBV27	few	TRBJ1-2	TRBD1	TGTGCCAGCAGTTTAAGGGGACAGGGGTCGTATAACTATGGCTACACCTTC	CASSLRGQGSYNYGYTF
TRBV15	NA	TRBJ1-4	NA	TGTGCCACCAGCAGAGACAGTCCCCGGGTTGAAAAACTGTTTTTT	CATSRDSPRVEKLFF
TRBV28	NA	TRBJ2-2	NA	TGTGCCAGCAGCTACTTCACCGGGGAGCTGTTTTTT	CASSYFTGELFF
TRBV4-1	NA	TRBJ2-3	NA	TGCGCCAGCAGCCAAGAGGCCCCGATCGTCACAGATACGCAGTATTTT	CASSQEAPIVTDTQYF
TRBV7-2	NA	TRBJ2-4	NA	TGTGCCAGCACCCCTACAGGGAACATTCAGTACTTC	CASTPTGNIQYF
TRBV7-3	once	TRBJ1-1	NA	TGTGCCAGCAGCCCCCGGGGTGGCGGTCCTGAAGCTTTCTTT	CASSPRGGGPEAFF
TRBV6-5	NA	TRBJ1-5	NA	TGTGCCAGCAGTATAGGAGGGAATCAGCCCCAGCATTTT	CASSIGGNQPQHF
TRBV4-1	NA	TRBJ2-1	NA	TGCGCCAGCAGCCAAGGCCCGGACGGGGATGAGCAGTTCTTC	CASSQGPDGDEQFF
TRBV6-5	NA	TRBJ2-5	NA	TGTGCCAGCAGTTTCTCCGATGGCGAGACCCAGTACTTC	CASSFSDGETQYF
TRBV7-2	NA	TRBJ1-1	NA	TGTGCCAGCAGCTGGGGCGGGGTAGGGACTGAAGCTTTCTTT	CASSWGGVGTEAFF
TRBV6-5	once	TRBJ1-2	NA	TGTGCCAGCAGTCCCGGACTTGCCTATGGCTACACCTTC	CASSPGLAYGYTF
TRBV30	NA	TRBJ2-7	TRBD2	TGTGCCTGGATTGGACAGGGGCGGACTAGCGGGGCCTACGAGCAGTACTTC	CAWIGQGRTSGAYEQYF